This T cell receptor beta chain came from a study of monozygotic twins with inflammatory bowel disease. From the 5' RACE reads, TCRdb lists one entry per CDR3 protein and no DNA. Its listing shows about 330,000 distinct CDR3 sequences. This CDR3 has 14 residues. Per the germline V gene, CDR1 is MNHEY and CDR2 is SMNVEV (reference sequence). This clonotype was sampled from a human donor with ulcerative colitis or Crohn's disease, or a healthy co-twin of an affected twin (not recorded which). The genes are TRBV27 and TRBJ2-7; TCRdb gives TRBD2 as the D gene, but with no DNA this cannot be confirmed. Sequencing was done on a sample of blood. This CDR3 is CASSLTTASHEQCF.